This TCR beta chain originates from a study of blood T cell repertoires in COVID-19. The CDR3 is 15 residues long. CDR1 and CDR2 (germline): DFQATT, SNEGSKA (reference sequence). V was clipped by 3 bases and J by 2 bases, with 14 bases between them. The assay was immunoSEQ multiplex PCR, and TCRdb's table has in-frame clones only and misses some. Among about 81,000 clones listed, 90% to 95% were seen once. Sequencing input: peripheral blood. The chain employs TRBV20-1 and TRBJ1-5; D may be TRBD1 (5 bases). This receptor was identified in a human donor with active COVID-19. The donor label of this sample is uncertain. The CDR3, as DNA: TGCAGTGCTAGTTTTCAGGGATTGGGCAATCAGCCCCAGCATTTT. Its protein product is CSASFQGLGNQPQHF.